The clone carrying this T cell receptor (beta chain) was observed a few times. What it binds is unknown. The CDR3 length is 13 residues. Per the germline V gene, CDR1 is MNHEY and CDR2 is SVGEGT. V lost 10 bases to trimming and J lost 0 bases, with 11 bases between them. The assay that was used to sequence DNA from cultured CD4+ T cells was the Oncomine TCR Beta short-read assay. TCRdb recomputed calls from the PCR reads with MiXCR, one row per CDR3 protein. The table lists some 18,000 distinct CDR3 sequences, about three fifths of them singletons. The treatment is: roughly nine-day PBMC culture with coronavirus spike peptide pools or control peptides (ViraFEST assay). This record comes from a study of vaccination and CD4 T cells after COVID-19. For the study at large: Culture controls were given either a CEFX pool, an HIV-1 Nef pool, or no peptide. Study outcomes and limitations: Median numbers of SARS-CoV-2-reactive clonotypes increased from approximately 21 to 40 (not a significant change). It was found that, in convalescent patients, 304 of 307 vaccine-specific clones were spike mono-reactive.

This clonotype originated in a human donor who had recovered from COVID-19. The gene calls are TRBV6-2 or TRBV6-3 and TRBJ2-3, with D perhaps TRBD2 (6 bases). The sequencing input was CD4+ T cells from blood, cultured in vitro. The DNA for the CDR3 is TGTGCCACCCGGGAGACTAGCACAGATACGCAGTATTTT. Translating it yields CATRETSTDTQYF.